This T cell receptor beta chain comes out of a study of CD4 T cells in relation to SARS-CoV-2 and coronaviruses. Unexposed donor CD4+ T cells date from 2011-2018, before the COVID-19 pandemic. This CDR3 is built from 15 residues. Looked up from germline, CDR1 is MNHEY and CDR2 is SMNVEV (reference sequence). V gave up 5 bases and J gave up 6 bases, with 17 bases separating them. Libraries were prepared by immunoSEQ multiplex PCR; TCRdb keeps only in-frame clonotypes and omits some of them. The sample records about 68,000 clones, about 92% being singletons. The sequenced sample was naive CD4+ T cells from PBMCs. The subset is: naive CD4+ T cells isolated by negative enrichment. V gene TRBV27 combines with J gene TRBJ1-3; D is ambiguous. The TCR was taken from a human donor in good health. CDR3 sequence (DNA): TGTGCCAGCAGTCCCCTGGGCATGGGTTTAAACACCATATATTTT. Residues: CASSPLGMGLNTIYF.